These 9 T cell receptor beta chains originate from one sample sequenced in a study of shared clonotypes between healthy human individuals. The data were produced by immunoSEQ multiplex PCR, yet TCRdb's version contains in-frame clones alone and is incomplete. The sample has some 200,000 clones; roughly 70% are singletons. The sequenced sample was memory CD4+ T cells sorted from blood. Regarding subset: CD45RA-negative fraction. The receptors stem from a man aged 25 to 45 in good health.

The CDR3 spells CASSARYRGSYEQYF. CDR3 sequence (DNA): TGCGCCAGCAGCGCACGATACAGGGGTTCCTACGAGCAGTACTTC. V usage is TRBV4-3 and J usage is TRBJ2-7; 7 bases agree with TRBD1. There are 15 residues in the CDR3. Losses at the gene ends were 5 bases for V and 1 base for J; bases not matched to a gene: 8. CDR1 and CDR2 from the germline V gene are LGHNA and YSLEER.

In its sample, this clone was seen once. The chain employs TRBV6-5 and TRBJ2-4, with 9 positions matching TRBD2. The CDR3 length is 15 residues. The V gene end was trimmed by 6 bases and the J gene end by 1 base; junction bases not matched to a gene: 4. The germline gives CDR1 MNHEY, CDR2 SVGAGI. The CDR3 protein is CASRRTSEAKNIQYF. CDR3 nucleotides: TGTGCCAGCAGGCGGACTAGCGAGGCCAAAAACATTCAGTACTTC.

This clone was found a few times. The chain recombines TRBV11-2 with TRBJ2-6, with D unresolved. The germline CDR1 and CDR2 sequences are SGHAT and FQNNGV. Trimming cost V 5 bases and J 0 bases, with 11 bases left between them. The CDR3 spans 16 residues. CDR3 DNA sequence: TGTGCCAGCAGCCCTAGTCGGGTCTCTGGGGCCAACGTCCTGACTTTC. Translation gives CASSPSRVSGANVLTF.

The genes are TRBV11-2 and TRBJ1-1; D is ambiguous. Deletions cut 1 base from V and 4 bases from J, with 7 bases between. This CDR3 region has 13 residues. CDR1 and CDR2 from the germline V gene are SGHAT and FQNNGV. This CDR3 is CASSLAVGTEAFF. CDR3 in DNA: TGTGCCAGCAGCTTAGCGGTCGGCACTGAAGCTTTCTTT. Full variable domain (outside the CDR3, taken from reference TRBV11-2 and TRBJ1-1): EAGVAQSPRYKIIEKRQSVAFWCNPISGHATLYWYQQILGQGPKLLIQFQNNGVVDDSQLPKDRFSAERLKGVDSTLKIQPAKLEDSAVYLCASSLAVGTEAFFGQGTRLTVV.

CDR3 coding DNA: TGTGCCAGCAGTGACCCGACGCAGGGGCTGGAGACCCAGTACTTC. Translated, it gives CASSDPTQGLETQYF. V gene TRBV6-1 combines with J gene TRBJ2-5; TRBD1 is a possible D gene (6 bases). Trimming took 3 bases from V and 5 from J, leaving 16 bases between them. The CDR3 is 15 amino acids. Germline-derived CDR1 and CDR2 are MNHNS and SASEGT.

The genes are TRBV5-1 and TRBJ2-7; tentative D call: TRBD2 (5 bases). The V gene's germline CDR1 is SGHRS and CDR2 YFSETQ. The CDR3 length is 14 residues. Between the trimmed V and J ends, which lost 5 bases and 6 bases, there was a span of 18 bases. The CDR3: CASRTERGNSEQYF. CDR3 sequence (DNA): TGCGCCAGCAGAACGGAAAGAGGGAATAGCGAGCAGTACTTC.

Concerning this clone itself: Relative to the germline gene, one junction end is altered; a read error may explain this. V is TRBV2 and J is TRBJ1-3; D is unresolved. CDR3 length equals 14 residues. CDR1 and CDR2 from the germline V gene are SNHLY and FYNNEI. CDR3 sequence: CTSSAQVSGNTIYF. The CDR3 DNA is TGTACCAGCAGTGCGCAGGTATCCGGAAACACCATATATTTT.

The genes are TRBV2 and TRBJ2-2; 8 nucleotides line up with TRBD2. Germline assignment: CDR1 SNHLY and CDR2 FYNNEI. The CDR3 loop spans 16 amino acids. J gave up 5 bases and V 7 bases, and 12 bases lay outside the gene matches. In DNA, the CDR3 is TGTGCCAGCAAACCGGGACTAGGAGGAGTGACCGGGGAGCTGTTTTTT. Translating gives CASKPGLGGVTGELFF. Looking up the rest from reference TRBV2 and TRBJ2-2 gives the full variable domain: EPEVTQTPSHQVTQMGQEVILRCVPISNHLYFYWYRQILGQKVEFLVSFYNNEISEKSEIFDDQFSVERPDGSNFTLKIRSTKLEDSAMYFCASKPGLGGVTGELFFGEGSRLTVL.

This CDR3 reads CASSLALGTKGNEQFF. In DNA, the CDR3 is TGTGCCAGCAGCTTAGCGCTGGGGACAAAAGGGAATGAGCAGTTCTTC. The rearrangement links TRBV7-9 to TRBJ2-1, with a weak D call TRBD1 (6 bases). Germline V gives CDR1 SEHNR, CDR2 FQNEAQ (reference sequence). The CDR3 is 16 residues long. Trimming pared 0 bases from V and 7 bases from J, leaving 16 bases between.